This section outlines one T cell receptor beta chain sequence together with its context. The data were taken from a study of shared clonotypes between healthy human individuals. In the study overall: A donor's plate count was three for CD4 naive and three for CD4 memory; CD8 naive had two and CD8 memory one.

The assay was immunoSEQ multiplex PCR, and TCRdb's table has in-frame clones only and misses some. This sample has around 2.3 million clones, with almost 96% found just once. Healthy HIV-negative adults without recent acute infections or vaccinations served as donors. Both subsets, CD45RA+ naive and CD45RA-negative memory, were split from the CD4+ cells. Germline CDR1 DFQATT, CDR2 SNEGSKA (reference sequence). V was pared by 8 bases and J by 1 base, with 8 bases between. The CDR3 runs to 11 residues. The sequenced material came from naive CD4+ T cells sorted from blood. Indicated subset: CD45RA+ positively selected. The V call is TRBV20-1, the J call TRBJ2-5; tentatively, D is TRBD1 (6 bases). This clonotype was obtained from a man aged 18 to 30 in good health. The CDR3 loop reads CSTGSQETQYF. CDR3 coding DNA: TGCAGTACAGGGTCCCAAGAGACCCAGTACTTC.